Presented here are 3 T cell receptor beta chains from one specimen sequenced in a study of blood T cells in healthy people across ages. A second about 7 to 11 cycle PCR used barcoded and J-beta primers. MiXCR was run by TCRdb on the 5' RACE reads, yielding one entry per CDR3 protein. The data contain approximately 1,700,000 distinct CDR3 sequences, around 42% of them singletons. Sequences were obtained from blood. The receptor set was obtained from a human donor in good health.

J is TRBJ2-7 and V is TRBV21-1; the table's D gene call, TRBD1, was not cross checked with the DNA. TRBV21-1 is deemed a pseudogene. This CDR3 is built from 16 residues. The CDR3 spells CASSNMLDSGVYEQYF. Written as DNA, the CDR3 is TGTGCCAGCAGCAATATGCTGGACAGTGGGGTCTACGAGCAGTACTTC.

The chain couples TRBV29-1 to TRBJ1-4, with 7 bases matching TRBD1. The CDR3 consists of 12 residues. The ends lost 1 base at V and 7 bases at J; junction bases unmatched: 0. Looked up from germline, CDR1 is SQVTM and CDR2 is ANQGSEA. CDR3 loop: CSVEAGGEKLFF. Here the CDR3 DNA reads TGCAGCGTTGAAGCAGGGGGTGAAAAACTGTTTTTT.

This clonotype was counted only a few times. This rearrangement joins TRBV13 to TRBJ2-5, with D perhaps TRBD1 (5 bases). Trimming left V 3 bases short and J 6 bases short, with 17 bases between. This CDR3 contains 15 residues. Germline V gene sequence: CDR1 PRHDT, CDR2 FYEKMQ (reference sequence). The CDR3 reads CASSFRDDSLKTQYF. For the CDR3, the DNA is TGTGCCAGCAGCTTCAGGGATGATTCACTCAAGACCCAGTACTTC.